The 19 T cell receptor beta chains reported below all come from one sample, sequenced in a study of molecular identifiers for immune sequencing clone quantification. One entry per CDR3 protein, called by TCRdb with MiXCR from the PCR reads. The table records around 460,000 distinct CDR3 sequences, 25% of them present only once. Sequencing was done on a sample of naive CD8+ T cells from blood, with Jurkat cell RNA spiked in. Subset noted: FACS-sorted CD8+CD4-CCR7+CD45RA+ naive T cells. These receptors were collected from a human donor in good health. Some libraries in this study had Jurkat cell RNA spiked in.

The chain has TRBV20-1 and TRBJ1-4; 9 nucleotides match TRBD1. CDR1 and CDR2 from the germline V gene are DFQATT and SNEGSKA (reference sequence). The CDR3 extends over 17 amino acids. The V segment lost 0 bases and the J segment 10 bases; nucleotides outside the gene matches: 15. The CDR3 spells CSAREGIRDRASGKLFF. CDR3 nucleotide sequence: TGCAGTGCTAGAGAGGGGATCCGGGACAGGGCATCGGGAAAACTGTTTTTT.

This clonotype was seen only a few times. The chain recombines TRBV6-2 or TRBV6-3 with TRBJ2-2, with D tentatively TRBD1 (5 bases). V dropped 4 bases and J dropped 6 bases, with 18 bases sitting between them. CDR3 length: 16 residues. Germline values: CDR1 MNHEY, CDR2 SVGEGT. Here the CDR3 DNA reads TGTGCCAGCAGTTCTCTACAGGAGAATCTGGCCGGGGAGCTGTTTTTT. It encodes CASSSLQENLAGELFF.

V is TRBV27 and J is TRBJ2-3; no clear D gene. The end of the DNA is better explained by TRBJ1-5, so the J call may be wrong. The CDR3 spans 13 residues. Germline V gene sequence: CDR1 MNHEY, CDR2 SMNVEV (reference sequence). CDR3 sequence: CASSLGLTDTQHF. The CDR3 DNA reads as TGTGCCAGCAGTTTAGGTTTAACAGATACGCAGCATTTT.

The chain recombines TRBV29-1 with TRBJ2-7, with 9 positions matching TRBD1. The V gene end was trimmed by 2 bases and the J gene end by 2 bases; junction bases not matched to a gene: 7. CDR1 and CDR2 from the germline V gene are SQVTM and ANQGSEA. This CDR3 contains 15 residues. The CDR3 DNA follows: TGCAGCGTTGAATACCCCGGGACAGGGACCTACGAGCAGTACTTC. Translating gives CSVEYPGTGTYEQYF.

This clonotype was observed many times. The rearrangement uses TRBV5-4 and TRBJ2-3; 7 nucleotides align to TRBD1. The CDR3 sequence is 15 residues long. Germline V CDR1 and CDR2: SGHNT, YYREEE (reference sequence). V shed 5 bases and J 4 bases; nucleotides not matched to a gene: 10. The CDR3 DNA is TGTGCCAGCAGGCCCGGGACAGCCCCATCAGATACGCAGTATTTT. Encoded protein: CASRPGTAPSDTQYF.

The chain couples TRBV4-2 to TRBJ2-1; 7 positions match TRBD1. There are 18 residues in the CDR3. Losses at the gene ends were 0 bases for V and 0 bases for J; bases not matched to a gene: 8. Germline V gene lookup returns CDR1 LGHNA and CDR2 YNFKEQ. This chain's CDR3 is CASSQDRVNRGSYNEQFF. CDR3 coding DNA: TGTGCCAGCAGCCAAGATAGAGTGAACAGGGGCTCCTACAATGAGCAGTTCTTC.

This clonotype has a count of ten or more. This chain joins TRBV5-1 and TRBJ1-1; TRBD1 agrees at 10 bases. From germline, CDR1 is SGHRS and CDR2 YFSETQ. The CDR3 has 17 residues. The V segment lost 1 base and the J segment 6 bases; nucleotides outside the gene matches: 12. Written as DNA, the CDR3 is TGCGCCAGCAGCTTGTGGGGATCCGGGACAGGGGAGGCTGAAGCTTTCTTT. Its protein product is CASSLWGSGTGEAEAFF.

There are many counts of this clonotype. The V and J genes are TRBV5-6 and TRBJ2-3; 7 nucleotides align to TRBD1. Germline V CDR1 and CDR2: SGHDT, YYEEEE. V lost 3 bases to trimming and J lost 0 bases; unmatched junction nucleotides: 7. CDR3 length: 16 amino acids. The CDR3 DNA reads as TGTGCCAGCAGCTCGTGGTCAGGGGGAAGCACAGATACGCAGTATTTT. It specifies CASSSWSGGSTDTQYF.

V gene TRBV20-1 combines with J gene TRBJ2-7, with D possibly TRBD1 on 6 matching bases. With 3 bases removed from V and 2 bases from J, the gap between germline ends came to 17 bases. The CDR3 has 15 residues. CDR1 is DFQATT, CDR2 SNEGSKA, per germline (reference sequence). CDR3 sequence reads: CSASTPRQDTYEQYF. The CDR3 nucleotides are TGCAGTGCTAGTACTCCCAGACAGGATACCTACGAGCAGTACTTC.

The J gene is TRBJ1-6, the V gene TRBV20-1; D uncertain. This CDR3 has 15 residues. CDR1 is DFQATT and CDR2 is SNEGSKA in the germline V gene (reference sequence). Trimming stripped 4 bases from V and 3 bases from J, with 13 bases between. The CDR3 is CSATGTVCYNSPLHF. The CDR3 DNA reads TGCAGTGCTACCGGAACCGTGTGCTATAATTCACCCCTCCACTTT.

This clonotype has a handful of counts. The chain has TRBV24-1 and TRBJ2-1; 9 bases are a match to TRBD2. V shed 8 bases and J 9 bases; nucleotides not matched to a gene: 4. The CDR3 runs 12 residues. CDR1 and CDR2 from the germline V gene are KGHDR and SFDVKD. The CDR3 is CATKAGGGEQFF. The CDR3, as DNA: TGTGCCACCAAAGCGGGAGGAGGTGAGCAGTTCTTC.

V usage is TRBV13 and J usage is TRBJ2-1; 7 positions match TRBD1. CDR1 and CDR2 (germline): PRHDT, FYEKMQ (reference sequence). This CDR3 is built from 15 residues. J gave up 1 base and V 3 bases, and 3 bases lay outside the gene matches. CDR3 coding DNA: TGTGCCAGCAGCTTTGAACAGGGGTCCTACAATGAGCAGTTCTTC. Its protein is CASSFEQGSYNEQFF.

This clonotype came up a few times. Germline is not matched at one junction end, which may reflect a read error. The chain has TRBV5-1 and TRBJ2-7; D remains unclear. The CDR3 totals 15 residues. Germline loops: CDR1 SGHRS, CDR2 YFSETQ. This CDR3 reads CASSLKSSSYYKQYF. The CDR3 nucleotides read TGCGCCAGCAGCTTGAAAAGTAGCTCTTACTACAAGCAGTACTTC.

This clonotype was seen a handful of times. The rearrangement links TRBV27 to TRBJ2-7; 8 positions agree with TRBD2. CDR3 length: 15 amino acids. V was pared by 3 bases and J by 4 bases, with 8 bases of the junction left unmatched. Germline CDR1 and CDR2: MNHEY and SMNVEV (reference sequence). Written as DNA, the CDR3 is TGTGCCAGCAGTTTTTCCGGGGGGGCCGGGTACGAGCAGTACTTC. It is translated as CASSFSGGAGYEQYF.

This clonotype was recorded many times. The rearrangement links TRBV12-5 to TRBJ2-5, with D perhaps TRBD2 (7 bases). The CDR3 totals 13 residues. Germline V gene sequence: CDR1 LGHNT, CDR2 FRNRAP. Deletions cut 5 bases from V and 5 bases from J, with 12 bases between. CDR3 sequence: CASGRGAWETQYF. CDR3 coding DNA: TGTGCTAGTGGTCGGGGGGCGTGGGAGACCCAGTACTTC.

The rearrangement links TRBV28 to TRBJ2-5; D tentatively fits TRBD1 or TRBD2 (6 bases each). The CDR3 is 15 residues long. Germline V gives CDR1 MDHEN, CDR2 SYDVKM. The V gene lost 2 bases and the J gene lost 2 bases, with 12 bases spanning the gap. The CDR3 DNA sequence: TGTGCCAGCAGTTTACCGGGGGCGCAACAAGAGACCCAGTACTTC. As protein: CASSLPGAQQETQYF.

This clonotype was counted only a few times. The chain couples TRBV2 to TRBJ2-7, with D possibly TRBD1 on 6 matching bases. V was clipped by 3 bases and J by 4 bases, with 16 bases between them. The CDR3 has 15 residues. Looked up from germline, CDR1 is SNHLY and CDR2 is FYNNEI. The chain's CDR3 is CASSDAQGMEYEQYF. The CDR3 DNA reads as TGTGCCAGCAGTGACGCCCAGGGGATGGAGTACGAGCAGTACTTC. The whole variable domain, remainder taken from reference TRBV2 and TRBJ2-7, is EPEVTQTPSHQVTQMGQEVILRCVPISNHLYFYWYRQILGQKVEFLVSFYNNEISEKSEIFDDQFSVERPDGSNFTLKIRSTKLEDSAMYFCASSDAQGMEYEQYFGPGTRLTVT.

Regarding this clonotype: This may come from a read error, since a much larger clone is one base off. V gene TRBV27 combines with J gene TRBJ2-7, with D perhaps TRBD2 (5 bases). The CDR3 is 15 amino acids. Germline assignment: CDR1 MNHEY and CDR2 SMNVEV (reference sequence). The V end was cut by 7 bases, the J end by 4 bases, with 20 bases between. The CDR3 protein is CASTFRSLPGYEQYF. For the CDR3, the DNA is TGTGCCAGCACTTTTCGAAGCCTCCCGGGGTACGAGCAGTACTTC.

This clonotype was found a few times. This chain links TRBV7-9 with TRBJ2-2; 8 bases match TRBD1. From germline, CDR1 is SEHNR and CDR2 FQNEAQ (reference sequence). The CDR3 has 17 amino acids. The V gene end was trimmed by 4 bases and the J gene end by 3 bases; junction bases not matched to a gene: 10. The CDR3 bases are TGTGCCAGCAGCTCCCCTTCTGGACAGGGTTACACCGGGGAGCTGTTTTTT. It translates to CASSSPSGQGYTGELFF. The full variable domain, its missing parts supplied by reference TRBV7-9 and TRBJ2-2, is DTGVSQNPRHKITKRGQNVTFRCDPISEHNRLYWYRQTLGQGPEFLTYFQNEAQLEKSRLLSDRFSAERPKGSFSTLEIQRTEQGDSAMYLCASSSPSGQGYTGELFFGEGSRLTVL.